This T cell receptor beta chain was identified in a study of T cell clones after liver transplantation. Sequenced by immunoSEQ multiplex PCR; TCRdb stores in-frame clones only, minus some. The sample consists of about 72,000 clones, about nine tenths of them appearing once. Thawed unstimulated PBMCs were FACS-sorted by CD3, CD4 and CD8 into two populations. Unmatched junction bases numbered 13, after V lost 6 bases and J lost 4 bases. The CDR3 sequence is 16 residues long. Looked up from germline, CDR1 is WNHNN and CDR2 is SYGVQD (reference sequence). This sequence joins TRBV10-1 and TRBJ2-7; 9 nucleotides match TRBD2. The material sequenced was CD4+ T cells from blood, taken before liver transplant. The receptor's source is a human donor who received a liver transplant. The CDR3 spells CASSRENMTSGYEQYF. CDR3 nucleotide sequence: TGCGCCAGCAGCCGAGAGAACATGACTAGCGGTTACGAGCAGTACTTC.